This is a list of T cell receptor beta chains from one sample in a study of T cells after somatic rescue of genetic block. Sequencing was performed with immunoSEQ multiplex PCR; in TCRdb, only in-frame clones are kept and a portion is missing. This table holds approximately 65,000 clones, around 90% found once. Sample: peripheral blood mononuclear cells (PBMCs). These receptor sequences come from a man aged 40-55 years. The CDR3 runs from the conserved cysteine through the conserved F or W. The D gene is left open where the match is weak. Clone size is not always given. Where it is, it says once, few, many or a class for expanded clones.

D gene: NA
J gene: TRBJ2-3
V gene: TRBV5-1
clone size: NA
CDR3 DNA: TGCGCCAGCAGCCTCGGGACGGGACCGGGTACGCAGTATTTT
CDR3 protein: CASSLGTGPGTQYF

D gene: NA
J gene: TRBJ1-3
V gene: TRBV28
clone size: NA
CDR3 DNA: TGTGCCAGCAGTTTAATAGGGACTGGAAACACCATATATTTT
CDR3 protein: CASSLIGTGNTIYF

D gene: NA
J gene: TRBJ2-5
V gene: TRBV7-2
clone size: NA
CDR3 DNA: TGTGCCAGCAGCTTACCGCCGAGAGAGACCCAGTACTTC
CDR3 protein: CASSLPPRETQYF

D gene: NA
J gene: TRBJ2-7
V gene: TRBV11-2
clone size: NA
CDR3 DNA: TGTGCCAGCAGCCGAGAGCGGCAGTTCTACGAGCAGTACTTC
CDR3 protein: CASSRERQFYEQYF

D gene: TRBD1
J gene: TRBJ2-2
V gene: TRBV23-1
clone size: NA
CDR3 DNA: TGCGCCAGCAGTCAGCATGCTCCGGGACAGGGGGCGCAACGGGGAGCTGTTTTT
CDR3 protein: CASSQHAPGQGAQRGAVF

D gene: NA
J gene: TRBJ1-1
V gene: TRBV4-1
clone size: NA
CDR3 DNA: TGCGCCAGCAGCCAAGGCCCTGAGGGGTACACTGAAGCTTTCTTT
CDR3 protein: CASSQGPEGYTEAFF

D gene: NA
J gene: TRBJ2-1
V gene: TRBV7-9
clone size: NA
CDR3 DNA: TGTGCCAGCAGCTTATATGCTGGCAGCTCCTACAATGAGCAGTTCTTC
CDR3 protein: CASSLYAGSSYNEQFF

D gene: TRBD1
J gene: TRBJ2-3
V gene: TRBV5-1
clone size: NA
CDR3 DNA: TGCGCCAGCAGCCTTGGACAGGAACAAGATACGCAGTATTTT
CDR3 protein: CASSLGQEQDTQYF

D gene: NA
J gene: TRBJ1-5
V gene: TRBV5-6
clone size: NA
CDR3 DNA: TGTGCCAGCAGCTTGGGGGGGGCTGGAGGTCAGCCCCAGCATTTT
CDR3 protein: CASSLGGAGGQPQHF

D gene: TRBD2
J gene: TRBJ2-2
V gene: TRBV5-1
clone size: NA
CDR3 DNA: TGCGCCAGCAGCTGGGGACTAGCGGGGGCCGGGGAGCTGTTTTTT
CDR3 protein: CASSWGLAGAGELFF

D gene: NA
J gene: TRBJ1-5
V gene: TRBV6-1
clone size: NA
CDR3 DNA: TGTGCCAGCAGACGCGATTCGGTCAATCAGCCCCAGCATTTT
CDR3 protein: CASRRDSVNQPQHF

D gene: NA
J gene: TRBJ1-3
V gene: TRBV7-9
clone size: once
CDR3 DNA: TGTGCCAGCAGCCCAGACAGCCGCTCTGGAAACACCATATATTTT
CDR3 protein: CASSPDSRSGNTIYF

D gene: NA
J gene: TRBJ2-5
V gene: TRBV27
clone size: NA
CDR3 DNA: TGTGCCAGCAGTCCTAGCCGTTTAGAGACCCAGTACTTC
CDR3 protein: CASSPSRLETQYF

D gene: NA
J gene: TRBJ2-5
V gene: TRBV19
clone size: NA
CDR3 DNA: TGTGCCAGTAGTACCCGTGGAGGGAGGATAGGAGAGACCCAGTACTTC
CDR3 protein: CASSTRGGRIGETQYF

D gene: TRBD1
J gene: TRBJ2-1
V gene: TRBV9
clone size: NA
CDR3 DNA: TGTGCCAGCAGCGTAGAGGACAGGTCAAGGGAGCAGTTCTTC
CDR3 protein: CASSVEDRSREQFF

D gene: TRBD1
J gene: TRBJ2-1
V gene: TRBV11-2
clone size: NA
CDR3 DNA: TGTGCCAGCAGCTCAATCCGGGACAGAAAGGGGCAGTTCTTC
CDR3 protein: CASSSIRDRKGQFF

D gene: TRBD2
J gene: TRBJ2-2
V gene: TRBV5-6
clone size: NA
CDR3 DNA: TGTGCCAGCAGCCCGGGACTAGCCTCGAACACCGGGGAGCTGTTTTTT
CDR3 protein: CASSPGLASNTGELFF

D gene: NA
J gene: TRBJ2-4
V gene: TRBV5-1
clone size: NA
CDR3 DNA: TGCGCCAGCAGCCCCAGTCGGACGGCCGGTAACATTCAGTACTTC
CDR3 protein: CASSPSRTAGNIQYF

D gene: TRBD1
J gene: TRBJ2-5
V gene: TRBV7-9
clone size: NA
CDR3 DNA: TGTGCCAGCAGCTTAGCGCGAAAGGGACAGGGAGTCCAAGAGACCCAGTACTTC
CDR3 protein: CASSLARKGQGVQETQYF

D gene: NA
J gene: TRBJ1-1
V gene: TRBV25-1
clone size: NA
CDR3 DNA: TGTGCCAGCAGTGATCTGGGGGCAAGTATGAACACTGAAGCTTTCTTT
CDR3 protein: CASSDLGASMNTEAFF

D gene: NA
J gene: TRBJ2-3
V gene: TRBV6-1
clone size: NA
CDR3 DNA: TGTGCCAGCAGTGATCCTAGCATCGGCGCAGATACGCAGTATTTT
CDR3 protein: CASSDPSIGADTQYF

D gene: NA
J gene: TRBJ1-6
V gene: TRBV6-6
clone size: NA
CDR3 DNA: TGTGCCAGCACCCAGGGTGATTCACCCCTCCACTTT
CDR3 protein: CASTQGDSPLHF

D gene: NA
J gene: TRBJ2-3
V gene: TRBV18
clone size: NA
CDR3 DNA: TGTGCCAGCTCACATGACGGGACCCCTAGCACAGATACGCAGTATTTT
CDR3 protein: CASSHDGTPSTDTQYF

D gene: NA
J gene: TRBJ1-2
V gene: TRBV5-1
clone size: NA
CDR3 DNA: TGCGCCAGCAGCTTTGACGCCTCCCCTTCCTATGGCTACACCTTC
CDR3 protein: CASSFDASPSYGYTF

D gene: NA
J gene: TRBJ1-5
V gene: TRBV5-8
clone size: NA
CDR3 DNA: TGTGCCAGCAGCTTTCGGACCGTGCAGCCCCAGCATTTT
CDR3 protein: CASSFRTVQPQHF

D gene: NA
J gene: TRBJ2-2
V gene: TRBV6-6
clone size: NA
CDR3 DNA: TGTGCCAGCAGCTTCCCGGGGACATACTCCGGGGAGCTGTTTTTT
CDR3 protein: CASSFPGTYSGELFF

D gene: NA
J gene: TRBJ1-2
V gene: TRBV19
clone size: once
CDR3 DNA: TGTGCCAGTAGTATCGGTTCGGGGTTGGGCTACACCTTC
CDR3 protein: CASSIGSGLGYTF

D gene: NA
J gene: TRBJ2-7
V gene: TRBV5-1
clone size: NA
CDR3 DNA: TGCGCCAGCAGCTTGGACGGGTTAGCTTCCTACGAGCAGTACTTC
CDR3 protein: CASSLDGLASYEQYF

D gene: NA
J gene: TRBJ2-4
V gene: TRBV13
clone size: NA
CDR3 DNA: TGTGCCAGCAGCTTAGCCCCAGGTACCAAAAACATTCAGTACTTC
CDR3 protein: CASSLAPGTKNIQYF

D gene: NA
J gene: TRBJ1-2
V gene: TRBV2
clone size: NA
CDR3 DNA: TGTGCCAGCAGTGAACCCAGGGTGGACTATGGCTACACCTTC
CDR3 protein: CASSEPRVDYGYTF

D gene: NA
J gene: TRBJ2-1
V gene: TRBV19
clone size: NA
CDR3 DNA: TGTGCCAGTAGTCCTAAACCCGGGACACTTTACAATGAGCAGTTCTTC
CDR3 protein: CASSPKPGTLYNEQFF